The following is a TCR beta chain sequence with its context. Its binding antigen is unknown. One base away there is no much larger clone; base qualities are not given. CDR3 length: 14 amino acids, cysteine to phenylalanine. The kept DNA is CDR3 alone, 42 bases in frame from the first base. V is cut by 1 base and J by 6 bases, and the space between the germline ends is 12 bases. For CDR1 and CDR2, the germline V gene (reference sequence) lists LNHDA and SQIVND. The source of the sample is a study of blood T cell repertoires in COVID-19 (dated by TCRdb to 2018 to 2020). Study-level background: Samples covering the acute and convalescent phases of COVID-19 were provided by collaborators in the United States, Italy and Spain. The repertoires were released in a freely available public database meant as a resource for research on the immune response to SARS-CoV-2. A de-identified subject ID, COVID-19 status, age in years and sex were almost always included in the sample metadata. Deeply sampled blood TCRbeta repertoires from subjects exposed to, actively infected with, or recovered from COVID-19 were included in the dataset. The prospective study material was composed of cDNA or gDNA derived from T cells, B-cell-depleted T cells, or PBMCs. The samples were drawn from the first 160 participants of the ongoing ImmuneRACE study and from 1,254 subjects provided by 6 global collaborators. Where available, HLA class I and class II types were obtained from metadata supplied by the sample provider rather than from assay-based typing.

The study at large found these results: How much clinical and demographic metadata was included differed by source and by participant, and the metadata was provided uncurated.

Participants in the prospective study were enrolled through a virtual design, were aged about 18 to 90 years, and lived in approximately 25 United States geographic areas. Cohort assignment in the prospective study relied on participant-reported clinical history from a screening survey and a study questionnaire. Mobile phlebotomists in the prospective study collected whole blood, serum and a nasopharyngeal or oropharyngeal swab from every participant. Prospective study participants could optionally give additional blood draws and questionnaires over an approximately two-month period. Prospective study blood samples were shipped either frozen or at room temperature before DNA extraction. TCRbeta CDR3 regions were amplified from genomic DNA by means of the immunoSEQ Assay, a bias-controlled multiplex PCR. The source study handled its data this way. The number of nucleated cells in each sample was estimated by amplification of reference gene primers within the assay. To quantify the absolute abundance of each unique TCRbeta CDR3 rearrangement, sequence reads were collapsed and filtered. For each sample, productive Simpson clonality was calculated as the square root of Simpson's diversity index across productive rearrangements. This immuneACCESS table, as held by TCRdb, lists in-frame sequences with V and J called but not all clones. Of the missing ones, under half trace to an unresolved V gene in checked studies; the others have no known cause. V and J calls and clone size are copied from that table; D and trimming were computed from the DNA. The sample has roughly 150,000 clones on record, approximately 84% of them singletons. The ten largest clonotypes hold around 5.1% of the sample.

Recombination joined TRBV19 with TRBJ1-1, and possibly TRBD1, on 5 matching bases. The sample taken for sequencing was PBMCs or T cells enriched from blood (not recorded which). The sequence was obtained from a woman aged 40 to 49 with acute COVID-19. The sequence in DNA is TGTGCCAGTAGTATAGGAAGACGGACACCTGAAGCTTTCTTT. The translation is CASSIGRRTPEAFF.